The present TCR beta chain was sequenced within a study of OX40 agonist ivuxolimab in advanced cancers. Study context: Partial responses were recorded for three patients, including one with hepatocellular carcinoma and two with cutaneous melanoma.

Study-wide results and limits: CD4+ T cells averaged fewer expanded clones than CD8+ T cells.

Sequencing was performed with immunoSEQ multiplex PCR; in TCRdb, only in-frame clones are kept and a portion is missing. Of approximately 76,000 clones in the sample, roughly 90% were seen once. This clone was found once. The target antigen is unknown. J gave up 7 bases and V 5 bases, and 12 bases lay outside the gene matches. The CDR3 spans 16 residues. In germline, CDR1 is MNHEY, CDR2 SMNVEV (reference sequence). The chain combines TRBV27 with TRBJ1-5; 9 bases line up with TRBD1. Material: CD4+ or CD8+ T cells sorted from blood, obtained in a trial of the OX40 agonist ivuxolimab. This sequence was found in an adult with an advanced solid tumor such as melanoma, head and neck, liver or kidney cancer. The CDR3 nucleotides read TGTGCCAGCAGTACGATGACAGGGGGTTCTCGGCAGCCCCAGCATTTT. Amino acid sequence: CASSTMTGGSRQPQHF.